These 3 T cell receptor beta chains were sequenced from one sample in a study of graft-versus-host responses after intestinal transplantation. Assay used: immunoSEQ multiplex PCR; TCRdb lists only in-frame clones, some missing. The repertoire has 20,000 to 25,000 clones, approximately 40% of them found once; the top ten carry over 1.5%. Co-plating was performed using some 200,000 CFSE-labeled responder cells and some 200,000 irradiated, violet-dye-labeled stimulator cells. The source material was alloreactive CD8+ T cells from a mixed lymphocyte reaction culture, sampled before intestinal transplant. Stated subset: CFSE-low proliferating T cells sorted from roughly six-day pre-transplant mixed lymphocyte reaction (GvH or HvG direction). The source of these receptors is a human patient who received an intestinal transplant.

This clone was detected only a few times. The V gene is TRBV6-1, the J gene TRBJ1-5; 7 bases fit TRBD1. Trimming at V came to 6 bases and at J to 2 bases, leaving 1 base not matched to a gene. The CDR3 runs to 13 residues. CDR1 is MNHNS and CDR2 is SASEGT in the germline V gene. CDR3 in DNA: TGTGCCAGCAGCGGGACAGGCAATCAGCCCCAGCATTTT. It yields the protein CASSGTGNQPQHF.

There are a few counts of this clone. V and J are TRBV2 and TRBJ2-5; D is ambiguous. Germline CDR1 SNHLY, CDR2 FYNNEI. The CDR3 contains 15 residues. V dropped 6 bases and J dropped 1 base, with 15 bases sitting between them. The CDR3 nucleotides are TGTGCCAGCAGCCCTATACTGCGCTTCCAAGAGACCCAGTACTTC. This codes for CASSPILRFQETQYF.

The genes are TRBV29-1 and TRBJ1-2; D is perhaps TRBD1 (5 bases). The CDR3 totals 13 residues. Trimming took 8 bases from V and 0 from J, leaving 13 bases between them. From germline, CDR1 is SQVTM and CDR2 ANQGSEA. CDR3 in amino acids: CSPRGSTNYGYTF. As DNA, the CDR3 is TGCAGCCCAAGGGGATCGACTAACTATGGCTACACCTTC.